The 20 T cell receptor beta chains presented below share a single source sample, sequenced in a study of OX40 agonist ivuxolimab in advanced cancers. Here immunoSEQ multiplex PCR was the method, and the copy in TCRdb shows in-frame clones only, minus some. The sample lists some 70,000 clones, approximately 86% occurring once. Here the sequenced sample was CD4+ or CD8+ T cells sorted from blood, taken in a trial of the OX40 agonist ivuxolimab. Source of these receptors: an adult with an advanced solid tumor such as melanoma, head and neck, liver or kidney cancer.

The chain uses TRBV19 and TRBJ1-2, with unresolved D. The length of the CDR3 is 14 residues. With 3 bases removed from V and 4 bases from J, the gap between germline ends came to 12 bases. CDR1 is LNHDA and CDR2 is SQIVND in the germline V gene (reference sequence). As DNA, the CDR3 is TGTGCCAGTAGTATCAGATTGCTTGGCTATGGCTACACCTTC. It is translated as CASSIRLLGYGYTF.

CDR3 loop: CASSQLGTSGRTDTQYF. The CDR3 region has the DNA TGTGCCAGCAGCCAACTCGGGACTAGCGGTCGAACGGATACGCAGTATTTT. V usage is TRBV4-2 and J usage is TRBJ2-3; 11 nucleotides match TRBD2. Germline V gene lookup returns CDR1 LGHNA and CDR2 YNFKEQ. This CDR3 spans 17 amino acids. After removal of 2 bases from V and 6 bases from J, the junction contained 10 bases not matched to a gene.

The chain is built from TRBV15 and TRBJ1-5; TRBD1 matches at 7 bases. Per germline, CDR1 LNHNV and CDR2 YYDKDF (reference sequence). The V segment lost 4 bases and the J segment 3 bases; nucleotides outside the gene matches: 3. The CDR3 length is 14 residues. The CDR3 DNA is TGTGCCACCAGCAAAGGACAGGTCAATCAGCCCCAGCATTTT. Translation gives CATSKGQVNQPQHF.

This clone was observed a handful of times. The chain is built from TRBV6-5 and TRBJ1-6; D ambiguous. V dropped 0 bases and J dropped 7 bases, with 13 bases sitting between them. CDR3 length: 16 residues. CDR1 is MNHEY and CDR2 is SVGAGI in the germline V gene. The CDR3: CASSYSGRLANSPLHF. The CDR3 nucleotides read TGTGCCAGCAGTTACTCGGGCAGATTGGCAAATTCACCCCTCCACTTT.

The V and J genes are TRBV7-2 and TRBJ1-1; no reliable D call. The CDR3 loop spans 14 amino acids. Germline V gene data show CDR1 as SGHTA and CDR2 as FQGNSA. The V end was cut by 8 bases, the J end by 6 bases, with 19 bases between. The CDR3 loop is CASLPQVSAAEAFF. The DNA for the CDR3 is TGTGCCAGCCTTCCCCAGGTCTCGGCGGCTGAAGCTTTCTTT.

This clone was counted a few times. Here the CDR3 reads CASSLRVEGEAFF. The CDR3 DNA sequence: TGTGCCAGCAGCTTAAGAGTAGAGGGGGAAGCTTTCTTT. The V and J genes are TRBV7-9 and TRBJ1-1; TRBD1 might be the D (5 bases). CDR3 length: 13 residues. V was clipped by 2 bases and J by 8 bases, with 12 bases between them. CDR1 SEHNR and CDR2 FQNEAQ come from the germline V gene (reference sequence).

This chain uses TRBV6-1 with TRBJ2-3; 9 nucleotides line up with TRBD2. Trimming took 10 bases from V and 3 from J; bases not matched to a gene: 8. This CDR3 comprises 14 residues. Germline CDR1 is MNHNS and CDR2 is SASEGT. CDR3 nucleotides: TGTGCCATGGGCTTAGCGGGAGCGACAGATACGCAGTATTTT. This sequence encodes CAMGLAGATDTQYF.

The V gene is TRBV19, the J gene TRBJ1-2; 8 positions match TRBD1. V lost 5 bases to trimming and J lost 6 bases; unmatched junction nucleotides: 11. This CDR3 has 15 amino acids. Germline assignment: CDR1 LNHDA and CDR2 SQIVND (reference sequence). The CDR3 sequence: CASSPVTGGLNGYTF. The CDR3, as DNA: TGTGCCAGTAGTCCTGTTACAGGGGGGCTGAATGGCTACACCTTC.

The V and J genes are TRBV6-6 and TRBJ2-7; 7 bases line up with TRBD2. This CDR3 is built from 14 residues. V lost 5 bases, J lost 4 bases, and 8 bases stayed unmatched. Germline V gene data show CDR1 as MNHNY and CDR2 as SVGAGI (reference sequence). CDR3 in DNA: TGTGCCAGCAGTACACTAGCGCCTCGATACGAGCAGTACTTC. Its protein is CASSTLAPRYEQYF.

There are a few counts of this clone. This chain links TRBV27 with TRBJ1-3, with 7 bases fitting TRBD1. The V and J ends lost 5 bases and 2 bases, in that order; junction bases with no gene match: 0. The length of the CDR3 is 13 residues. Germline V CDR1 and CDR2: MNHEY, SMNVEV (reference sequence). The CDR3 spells CASSRGPGNTIYF. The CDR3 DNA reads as TGTGCCAGCAGTAGGGGGCCTGGAAACACCATATATTTT.

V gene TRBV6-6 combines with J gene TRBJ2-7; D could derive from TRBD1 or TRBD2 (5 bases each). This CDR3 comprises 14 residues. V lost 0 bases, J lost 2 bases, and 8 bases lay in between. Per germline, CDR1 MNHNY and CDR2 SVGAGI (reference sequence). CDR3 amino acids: CASSYSRGAYEQYF. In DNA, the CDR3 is TGTGCCAGCAGTTACTCAAGAGGGGCCTACGAGCAGTACTTC.

CDR3 sequence: CASRHLAGGSSYEQYF. CDR3 coding DNA: TGTGCCAGCAGACACTTAGCGGGAGGAAGCTCCTACGAGCAGTACTTC. The chain uses TRBV27 and TRBJ2-7; 10 bases map to TRBD2. The V segment lost 6 bases and the J segment 0 bases; nucleotides outside the gene matches: 8. The CDR3 sequence is 16 residues long. Germline CDR1 and CDR2: MNHEY and SMNVEV (reference sequence).

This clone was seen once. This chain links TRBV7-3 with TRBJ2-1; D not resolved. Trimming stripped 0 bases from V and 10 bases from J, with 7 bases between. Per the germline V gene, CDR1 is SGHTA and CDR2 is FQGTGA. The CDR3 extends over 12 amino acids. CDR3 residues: CASSLTSGEQFF. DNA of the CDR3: TGTGCCAGCAGCTTAACGTCAGGAGAGCAGTTCTTC.

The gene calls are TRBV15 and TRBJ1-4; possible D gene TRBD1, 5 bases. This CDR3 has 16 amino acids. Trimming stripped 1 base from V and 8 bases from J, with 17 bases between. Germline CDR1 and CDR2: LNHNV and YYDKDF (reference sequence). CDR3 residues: CATSRGPDNGREKLFF. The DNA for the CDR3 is TGTGCCACCAGCAGAGGCCCGGACAATGGCAGGGAAAAACTGTTTTTT.

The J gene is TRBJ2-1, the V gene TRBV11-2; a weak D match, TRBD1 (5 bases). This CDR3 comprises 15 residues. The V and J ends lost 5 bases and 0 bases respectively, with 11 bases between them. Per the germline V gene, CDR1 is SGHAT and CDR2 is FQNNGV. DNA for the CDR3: TGTGCCAGCAGCCCTCGGACATTCTCCTACAATGAGCAGTTCTTC. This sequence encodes CASSPRTFSYNEQFF.

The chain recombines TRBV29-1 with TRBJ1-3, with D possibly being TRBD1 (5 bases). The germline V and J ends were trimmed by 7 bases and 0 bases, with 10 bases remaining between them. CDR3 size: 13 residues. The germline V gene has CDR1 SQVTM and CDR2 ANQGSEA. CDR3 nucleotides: TGCAGCGGCAAGGGGACCTCTGGAAACACCATATATTTT. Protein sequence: CSGKGTSGNTIYF.

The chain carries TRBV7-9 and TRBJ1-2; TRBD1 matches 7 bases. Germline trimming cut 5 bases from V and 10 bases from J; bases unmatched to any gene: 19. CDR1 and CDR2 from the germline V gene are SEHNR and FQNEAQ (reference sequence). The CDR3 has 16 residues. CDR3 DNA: TGTGCCAGCAGCCCCTCCGGGACAGACGTATTCGGGGTCTACACCTTC. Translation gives CASSPSGTDVFGVYTF.

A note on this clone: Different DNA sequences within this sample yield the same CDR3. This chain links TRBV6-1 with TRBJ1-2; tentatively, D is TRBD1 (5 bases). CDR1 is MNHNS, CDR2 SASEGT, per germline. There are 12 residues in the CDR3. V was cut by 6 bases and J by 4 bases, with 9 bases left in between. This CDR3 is CASRDRPYGYTF. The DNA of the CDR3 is TGTGCCAGCAGAGACAGACCCTATGGCTACACCTTC.

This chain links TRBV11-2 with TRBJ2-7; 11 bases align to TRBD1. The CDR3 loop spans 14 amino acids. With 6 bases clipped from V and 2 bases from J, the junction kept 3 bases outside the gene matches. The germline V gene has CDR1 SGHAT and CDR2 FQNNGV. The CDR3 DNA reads TGTGCCAGCAGAAGGACAGGGGGCCCCTACGAGCAGTACTTC. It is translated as CASRRTGGPYEQYF.

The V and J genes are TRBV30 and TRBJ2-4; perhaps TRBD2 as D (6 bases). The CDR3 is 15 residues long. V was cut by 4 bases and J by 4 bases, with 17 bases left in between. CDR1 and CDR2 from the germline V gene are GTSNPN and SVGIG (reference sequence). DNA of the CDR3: TGTGCCTGGACTAGGGAGGTTGGGGGAAAAAACATTCAGTACTTC. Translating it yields CAWTREVGGKNIQYF.